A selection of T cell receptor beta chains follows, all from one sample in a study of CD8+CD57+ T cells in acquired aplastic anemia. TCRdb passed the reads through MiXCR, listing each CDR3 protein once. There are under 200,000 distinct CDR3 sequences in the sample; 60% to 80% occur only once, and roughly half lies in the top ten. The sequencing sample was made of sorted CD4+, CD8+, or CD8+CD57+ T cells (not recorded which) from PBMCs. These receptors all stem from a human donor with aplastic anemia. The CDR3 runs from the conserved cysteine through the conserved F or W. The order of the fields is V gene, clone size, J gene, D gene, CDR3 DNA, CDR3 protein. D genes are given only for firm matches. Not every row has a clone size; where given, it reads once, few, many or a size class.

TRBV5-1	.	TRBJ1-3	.	TGCGCCAGCCAGCCGGGGCATGGAAACACCATATATTTT	CASQPGHGNTIYF
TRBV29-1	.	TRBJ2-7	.	TGCAGCGTTTACAGGAACTACGAGCAGTACTTC	CSVYRNYEQYF
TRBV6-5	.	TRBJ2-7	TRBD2	TGTGCCAGCAGACTGACTAGCGGGAGGGCTGGGTACGAGCAGTACTTC	CASRLTSGRAGYEQYF
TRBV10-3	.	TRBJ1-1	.	TGCGCCATCAGTGGGAACACTGAAGCTTTCTTT	CAISGNTEAFF
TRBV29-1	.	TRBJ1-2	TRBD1	TGCAGCGTTGTAATGGACAGGGTAAATTTGGTGGGCTACACCTTC	CSVVMDRVNLVGYTF
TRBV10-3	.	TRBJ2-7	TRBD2	TGTGCCATCAGTGGGTCGGCTAGCGGATCCTACGAGCAGTACTTC	CAISGSASGSYEQYF
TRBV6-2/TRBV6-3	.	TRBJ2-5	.	TGTGCCAGCAGTCGACTAGTGGGTCGGGAGACCCAGTACTTC	CASSRLVGRETQYF
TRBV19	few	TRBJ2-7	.	TGTGCCAGTAGTTTGCAGGGCGGGACCTACGAGCAGTACTTC	CASSLQGGTYEQYF
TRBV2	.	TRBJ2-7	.	TGTGCCAGCAGCCAGGTGGGTAAGGAGCAGTACTTC	CASSQVGKEQYF
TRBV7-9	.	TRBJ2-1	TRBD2	TGTGCCAGCAGCCCCCGACTAGCGGGAGGAAATGAGCAGTTCTTC	CASSPRLAGGNEQFF
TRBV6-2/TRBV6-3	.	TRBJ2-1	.	TGTGCCAGCAGTTACGACCTGGCATACAATGAGCAGTTCTTC	CASSYDLAYNEQFF
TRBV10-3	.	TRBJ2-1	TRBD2	TGCGCCATCAGTCCGGGACTAGTCAATGAGCAGTTCTTC	CAISPGLVNEQFF
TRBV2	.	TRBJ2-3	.	TGTGCCAGCAGTGAAGTACCTAGCACAGATACGCAGTATTTT	CASSEVPSTDTQYF
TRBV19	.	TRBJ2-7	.	TGTGCCAGTAGTATGCCCGGGCCGGGCCGCGAGCAGTACTTC	CASSMPGPGREQYF
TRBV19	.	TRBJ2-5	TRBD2	TGTGCCAGTAGTGCGGGAGTTCCTGCGGGGGGGAGGCAGACCCAGTACTTC	CASSAGVPAGGRQTQYF
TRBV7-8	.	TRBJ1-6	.	TGTGCCAGCAGCCAAGCCCAGAACTCACCCCTCCACTTT	CASSQAQNSPLHF
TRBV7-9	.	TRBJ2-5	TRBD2	TGTGCCAGCAGCTTAGGTCCCCGAGCGGGACTCCAAGAGACCCAGTACTTC	CASSLGPRAGLQETQYF
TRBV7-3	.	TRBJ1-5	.	TGTGCCAGCAGCTTAGGGACACCAGGCAATCAGCCCCAGCATTTT	CASSLGTPGNQPQHF
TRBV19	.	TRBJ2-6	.	TGTGCCAGTACCCGGGCAGGGTATTTTGGGGCCAACGTCCTGACTTTC	CASTRAGYFGANVLTF
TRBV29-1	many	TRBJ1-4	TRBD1	TGCAGCGTTGAGGGGGACAGGGAGGGGTTAAAACTGTTTTTT	CSVEGDREGLKLFF
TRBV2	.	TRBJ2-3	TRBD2	TGTGCCAGCAGCTTACTAGCGCGGCTTAGCACAGATACGCAGTATTTT	CASSLLARLSTDTQYF
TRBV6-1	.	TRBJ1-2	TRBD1	TGTGCCAGCAGTGAAAGGTCACAGGGGGATGGCTACACCTTC	CASSERSQGDGYTF
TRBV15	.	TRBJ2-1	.	TGTGCCACCAGCAGCTCCAGGTCGGGACAAGGCAATGAGCAGTTCTTC	CATSSSRSGQGNEQFF
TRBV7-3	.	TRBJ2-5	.	TGTGCCAGCAGCCCGCTCCCAAGAGAGACCCAGTACTTC	CASSPLPRETQYF
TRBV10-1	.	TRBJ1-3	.	TGCGCCAGCAGTGACCCGGGAACTGGAAACACCATATATTTT	CASSDPGTGNTIYF
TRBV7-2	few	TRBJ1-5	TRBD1	TGTGCCAGCAGCTTAGACAGGGGGCAGCCCCAGCATTTT	CASSLDRGQPQHF